This TCR beta chain was identified in a study of beta chain features in type 1 diabetes. Findings and caveats of the study: Among patients, naive, central memory and Treg TCRB repertoires appeared more similar than among healthy donors. A moderate, significant TCRB CDR3 shortening appeared in type 1 diabetes across four CD4+ subsets.

The CDR3 extends over 14 amino acids. Germline loops: CDR1 SQVTM, CDR2 ANQGSEA. V lost 5 bases to trimming and J lost 7 bases, with 21 bases between them. Investigators reverse transcribed all isolated RNA, so they sequenced expressed TCRB transcripts. Sequenced by immunoSEQ multiplex PCR; TCRdb stores in-frame clones only, minus some. The table has under 150,000 clones, 7% to 10% seen once. Regarding this clone: Its antigen is undetermined.

V and J are TRBV29-1 and TRBJ2-7; TRBD1 is a possible D gene (6 bases). The sequence came from a man aged 30 to 45 with type 1 diabetes. Sequenced input: central memory CD4+ T cells from blood. The CDR3 spells CSVPTRVAGEEQYF. CDR3 sequence (DNA): TGCAGCGTTCCCACGAGAGTAGCAGGGGAAGAGCAGTACTTC.